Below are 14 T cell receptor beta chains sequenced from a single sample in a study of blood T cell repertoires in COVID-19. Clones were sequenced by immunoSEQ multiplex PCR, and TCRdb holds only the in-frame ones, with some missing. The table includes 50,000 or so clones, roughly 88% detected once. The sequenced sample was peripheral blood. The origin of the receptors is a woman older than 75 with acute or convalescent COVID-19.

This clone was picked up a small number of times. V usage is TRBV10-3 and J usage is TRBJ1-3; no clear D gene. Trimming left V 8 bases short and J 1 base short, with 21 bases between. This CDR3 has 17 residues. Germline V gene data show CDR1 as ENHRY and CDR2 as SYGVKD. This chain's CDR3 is CAIRGGAGEVSGNTIYF. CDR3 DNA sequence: TGTGCCATCCGAGGTGGTGCCGGGGAGGTATCTGGAAACACCATATATTTT.

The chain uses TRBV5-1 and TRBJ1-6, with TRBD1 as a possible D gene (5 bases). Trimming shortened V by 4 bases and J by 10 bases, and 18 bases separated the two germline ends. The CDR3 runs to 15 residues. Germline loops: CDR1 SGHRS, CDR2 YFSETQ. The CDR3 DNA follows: TGCGCCAGCAGCCAAAACCCTACAGGAGAGTCACCCCTCCACTTT. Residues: CASSQNPTGESPLHF.

Here the CDR3 reads CASSPRTSGRVYEQYV. The DNA for the CDR3 is TGTGCCAGCAGCCCGAGGACTAGCGGGAGAGTCTACGAGCAGTACGTC. The chain links TRBV7-3 to TRBJ2-7; 13 bases are shared with TRBD2. V dropped 5 bases and J dropped 3; count of bases not matched to a gene: 7. There are 16 residues in the CDR3. CDR1 and CDR2 (germline): SGHTA, FQGTGA.

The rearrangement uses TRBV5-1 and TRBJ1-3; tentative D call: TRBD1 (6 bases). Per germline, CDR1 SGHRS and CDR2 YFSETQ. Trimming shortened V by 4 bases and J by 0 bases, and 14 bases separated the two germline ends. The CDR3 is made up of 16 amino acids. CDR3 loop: CASSLRQGISGNTIYF. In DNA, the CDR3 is TGCGCCAGCAGCCTTCGTCAGGGGATCTCTGGAAACACCATATATTTT.

CDR3 loop: CASSIEGTGINEQFF. In DNA, the CDR3 is TGTGCCAGTAGTATAGAAGGGACAGGGATCAATGAGCAGTTCTTC. The chain links TRBV19 to TRBJ2-1, with 9 bases aligning to TRBD1. The V segment lost 0 bases and the J segment 6 bases; nucleotides outside the gene matches: 3. The CDR3 extends over 15 amino acids. Germline CDR1 reads LNHDA; CDR2 reads SQIVND (reference sequence).

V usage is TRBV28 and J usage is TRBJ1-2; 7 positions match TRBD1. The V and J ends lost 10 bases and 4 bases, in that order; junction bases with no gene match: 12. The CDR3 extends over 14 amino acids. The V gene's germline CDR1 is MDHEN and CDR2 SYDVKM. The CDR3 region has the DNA TGTGCCACCGAGGGACAGTCTCAACTCTATGGCTACACCTTC. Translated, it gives CATEGQSQLYGYTF.

The CDR3 DNA is TGTGCCAGTAGTATAGGTACCAGGGCAACCCATGGCTACACCTTC. This codes for CASSIGTRATHGYTF. The chain has TRBV19 and TRBJ1-2, with D tentatively TRBD1 (5 bases). Trimming took off 1 base at V and 6 bases at J, with 15 bases between the two ends. The CDR3 loop spans 15 amino acids. The germline CDR1 and CDR2 sequences are LNHDA and SQIVND (reference sequence).

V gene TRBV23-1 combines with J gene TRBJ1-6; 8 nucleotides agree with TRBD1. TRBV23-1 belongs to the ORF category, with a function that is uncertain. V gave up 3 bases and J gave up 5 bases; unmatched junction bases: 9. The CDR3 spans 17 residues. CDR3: CASSQCRGLQHNSPLHF. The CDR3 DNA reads TGCGCCAGCAGTCAGTGCAGGGGGCTTCAACATAATTCACCCCTCCACTTT.

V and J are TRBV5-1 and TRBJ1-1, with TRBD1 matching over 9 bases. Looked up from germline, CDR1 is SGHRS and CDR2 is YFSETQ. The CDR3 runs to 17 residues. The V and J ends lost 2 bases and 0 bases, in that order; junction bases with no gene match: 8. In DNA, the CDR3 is TGCGCCAGCAGCTTATTGGGACAGGGTTCGATGAACACTGAAGCTTTCTTT. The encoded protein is CASSLLGQGSMNTEAFF.

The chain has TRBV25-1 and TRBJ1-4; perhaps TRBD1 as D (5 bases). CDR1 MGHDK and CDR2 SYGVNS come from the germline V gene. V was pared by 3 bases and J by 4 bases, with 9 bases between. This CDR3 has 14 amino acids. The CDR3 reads CASSDGRGNEKLFF. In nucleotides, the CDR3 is TGTGCCAGCAGTGACGGTAGGGGTAATGAAAAACTGTTTTTT.

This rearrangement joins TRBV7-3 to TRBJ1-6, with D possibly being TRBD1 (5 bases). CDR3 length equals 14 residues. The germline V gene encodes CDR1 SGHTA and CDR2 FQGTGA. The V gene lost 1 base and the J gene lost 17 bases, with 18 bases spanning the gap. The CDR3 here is CASSLRYTTAVIHF. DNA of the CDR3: TGTGCCAGCAGCTTAAGGTACACGACAGCAGTCATCCACTTT.

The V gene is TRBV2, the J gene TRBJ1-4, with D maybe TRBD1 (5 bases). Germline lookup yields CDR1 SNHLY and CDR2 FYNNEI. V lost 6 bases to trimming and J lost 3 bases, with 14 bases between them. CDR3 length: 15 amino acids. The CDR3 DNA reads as TGTGCCAGCAGCCGTCTGGAAGGGGCTAATGAAAAACTGTTTTTT. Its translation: CASSRLEGANEKLFF.

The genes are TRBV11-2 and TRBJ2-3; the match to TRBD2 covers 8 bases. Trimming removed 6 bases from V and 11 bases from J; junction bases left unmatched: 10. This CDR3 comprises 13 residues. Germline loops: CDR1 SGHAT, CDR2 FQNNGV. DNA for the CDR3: TGTGCCAGCAGTCAAATTGGGACTAGAAGGCAGTATTTT. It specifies CASSQIGTRRQYF. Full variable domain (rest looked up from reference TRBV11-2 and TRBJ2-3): EAGVAQSPRYKIIEKRQSVAFWCNPISGHATLYWYQQILGQGPKLLIQFQNNGVVDDSQLPKDRFSAERLKGVDSTLKIQPAKLEDSAVYLCASSQIGTRRQYFGPGTRLTVL.

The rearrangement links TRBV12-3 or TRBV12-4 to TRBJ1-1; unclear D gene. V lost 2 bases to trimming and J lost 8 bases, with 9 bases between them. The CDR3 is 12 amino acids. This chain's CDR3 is CASSLSVGEAFF. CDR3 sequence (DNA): TGTGCCAGCAGTTTATCCGTCGGGGAAGCTTTCTTT.